A selection of T cell receptor beta chains follows, all from one sample in a study of blood T cell repertoires in COVID-19. The table came from immunoSEQ multiplex PCR; TCRdb's copy has only in-frame clones and leaves some out. The top ten clones hold 25% to 35% of a sample with 100,000 to 150,000 clones, about 89% of them seen once. The source material was peripheral blood. These receptors were taken from an older woman with acute or convalescent COVID-19. Both conserved end residues are part of each CDR3. Fields, in order: D gene, clone size, V gene, J gene, CDR3 protein, CDR3 DNA. D genes are given only for firm matches. Clone sizes are given selectively: once, few, many, or a class where the clone is expanded.

NA,NA,TRBV4-2,TRBJ1-2,CASSQEIGSRGYTF,TGTGCCAGCAGCCAAGAGATAGGGAGTCGAGGCTACACCTTC
NA,once,TRBV19,TRBJ2-1,CASSIFGSSYNEQFF,TGTGCCAGTAGTATATTTGGGAGCTCCTACAATGAGCAGTTCTTC
NA,NA,TRBV5-4,TRBJ2-2,CASTGVGELFF,TGTGCCAGCACAGGGGTCGGGGAGCTGTTTTTT
NA,NA,TRBV28,TRBJ1-4,CASKGGWNEKLFF,TGTGCCAGCAAAGGGGGTTGGAATGAAAAACTGTTTTTT
NA,once,TRBV28,TRBJ1-5,CASSPLRVGQPQHF,TGTGCCAGCAGTCCTCTGAGGGTTGGTCAGCCCCAGCATTTT
NA,NA,TRBV4-1,TRBJ2-7,CASSQDVSSTYEQYF,TGCGCCAGCAGCCAAGACGTGAGTAGCACCTACGAGCAGTACTTC
TRBD1,NA,TRBV5-1,TRBJ2-7,CASSLAGTGGYEQYF,TGCGCCAGCAGCTTGGCGGGGACAGGGGGATACGAGCAGTACTTC
NA,NA,TRBV1,TRBJ1-1,CTSSQELERGRQGANTEAFF,TGCACCAGCAGCCAAGAACTGGAGAGGGGGAGACAGGGGGCAAACACTGAAGCTTTCTTT
TRBD1,NA,TRBV24-1,TRBJ1-2,CATSDSPDRGGGYTF,TGTGCCACCAGTGATTCCCCAGACAGGGGGGGAGGCTACACCTTC
NA,NA,TRBV5-1,TRBJ1-4,CASSLLGANEKLFF,TGCGCCAGCAGCTTGTTAGGGGCTAATGAAAAACTGTTTTTT
TRBD1,NA,TRBV11-2,TRBJ1-1,CASLGARGRFTEAFF,TGTGCCAGCTTGGGGGCCAGGGGGAGGTTCACTGAAGCTTTCTTT
NA,NA,TRBV11-2,TRBJ2-7,CASSPLGLLYEQYF,TGTGCCAGCAGCCCACTGGGGCTTCTATACGAGCAGTACTTC
TRBD1,NA,TRBV10-3,TRBJ2-5,CATHQDRGKQETQYF,TGTGCCACCCACCAGGACAGGGGGAAGCAAGAGACCCAGTACTTC
TRBD1,NA,TRBV5-4,TRBJ2-2,CASSLQGVDGELFF,TGTGCCAGCAGCTTACAGGGGGTGGACGGGGAGCTGTTTTTT
NA,NA,TRBV15,TRBJ2-5,CATSRVPGMQETQYF,TGTGCCACCAGCAGAGTACCGGGAATGCAAGAGACCCAGTACTTC
TRBD2,once,TRBV11-3,TRBJ2-5,CASSRRGGRETQYF,TGTGCCAGCAGTCGGCGGGGGGGCCGAGAGACCCAGTACTTC
NA,once,TRBV9,TRBJ1-3,CASSVELRALGGNTIYF,TGTGCCAGCAGCGTAGAATTGAGGGCCCTCGGTGGAAACACCATATATTTT
NA,NA,TRBV5-1,TRBJ1-1,CASSLLGATEAFF,TGCGCCAGCAGCTTGTTGGGGGCCACTGAAGCTTTCTTT
NA,NA,TRBV18,TRBJ1-2,CASSPLTETNYGYTF,TGTGCCAGCTCACCTCTGACAGAAACTAACTATGGCTACACCTTC
TRBD2,NA,TRBV6-5,TRBJ2-1,CASEGGGSNNEQFF,TGTGCCAGCGAAGGCGGGGGGTCTAACAATGAGCAGTTCTTC
NA,NA,TRBV9,TRBJ1-1,CASSSRDTEAFF,TGTGCCAGCAGCTCCAGGGACACTGAAGCTTTCTTT
NA,NA,TRBV3-1/TRBV3-2,TRBJ1-1,CASSPLGGGSGNTEAFF,TGTGCCAGCAGCCCCCTGGGGGGGGGCAGCGGGAACACTGAAGCTTTCTTT
NA,few,TRBV6-5,TRBJ1-2,CASLGAPYGYTF,TGTGCCAGCCTTGGGGCGCCCTATGGCTACACCTTC
NA,NA,TRBV5-4,TRBJ2-2,CASSSGQTRNTGELFF,TGTGCCAGCAGCTCGGGACAGACTAGGAACACCGGGGAGCTGTTTTTT
TRBD1,NA,TRBV4-1,TRBJ1-2,CASSGQGNGLSGYTF,TGCGCCAGCAGCGGACAGGGGAATGGTTTAAGCGGCTACACCTTC
NA,NA,TRBV28,TRBJ1-2,CASSYVANYGYTF,TGTGCCAGCAGTTATGTAGCTAACTATGGCTACACCTTC
TRBD2,NA,TRBV10-3,TRBJ2-5,CAISGLAGGLETQYF,TGTGCCATCAGTGGACTCGCGGGGGGGCTAGAGACCCAGTACTTC
TRBD1,NA,TRBV19,TRBJ1-5,CASSIALLQGAQPQHF,TGTGCCAGTAGTATAGCTCTACTACAGGGGGCTCAGCCCCAGCATTTT
TRBD1,NA,TRBV3-1/TRBV3-2,TRBJ2-5,CASSQGDRVLQTQYF,TGTGCCAGCAGCCAAGGGGACAGGGTTTTGCAGACCCAGTACTTC